This passage covers 27 T cell receptor beta chains from one sample sequenced in a study of control samples from healthy donors and cancer patients. Using immunoSEQ multiplex PCR, the repertoire was profiled, and TCRdb retains in-frame clones only, with some absent. The sample has about 120,000 clones, about 92% seen once. Sequencing was performed on PBMCs. Every receptor here comes from a man older than 75 with head and neck cancer.

This clone was found a few times. CDR3 bases: TGCGCCAGCAGTGAGTCCGGGACAGGGGGCAAGAAGCAGTACTTC. Its translation is CASSESGTGGKKQYF. The gene calls are TRBV10-1 and TRBJ2-7; TRBD1 matches 12 bases. J lost 8 bases, V lost 0 bases, and 5 bases had no gene match. Germline-derived CDR1 and CDR2 are WNHNN and SYGVQD (reference sequence). CDR3 size: 15 residues.

The chain employs TRBV11-3 and TRBJ2-5; D is possibly TRBD2 (6 bases). Germline V CDR1 and CDR2: SGHNT, YENEEA. Trimming removed 1 base from V and 3 bases from J, with 18 bases in between. The CDR3 is made up of 17 amino acids. The CDR3: CASSLGDRDSREETQYF. CDR3 DNA: TGTGCCAGCAGCTTAGGTGACCGGGACTCCCGGGAAGAGACCCAGTACTTC.

V gene TRBV4-3 combines with J gene TRBJ2-3; 8 bases map to TRBD1. The CDR3 runs to 14 residues. V lost 2 bases to trimming and J lost 5 bases; unmatched junction nucleotides: 3. Germline loops: CDR1 LGHNA, CDR2 YSLEER. For the CDR3, the DNA is TGCGCCAGCAGCCAACAGGGGGCGCAAGATACGCAGTATTTT. Translation gives CASSQQGAQDTQYF.

This sequence joins TRBV29-1 and TRBJ1-1; TRBD1 aligns across 7 bases. The CDR3 consists of 13 residues. In germline, CDR1 is SQVTM, CDR2 ANQGSEA. V lost 4 bases, J lost 6 bases, and 8 bases stayed unmatched. CDR3 loop: CSVGKGAMPEAFF. Here the CDR3 DNA reads TGCAGCGTTGGTAAGGGGGCGATGCCTGAAGCTTTCTTT.

The CDR3 loop reads CASSWGGRSYEQYF. The DNA of the CDR3 is TGCGCCAGCAGCTGGGGGGGCAGATCCTACGAGCAGTACTTC. The V gene is TRBV5-1, the J gene TRBJ2-7; D is possibly TRBD2 (7 bases). Trimming removed 3 bases at V and 1 base at J, with 11 bases between. Germline-derived CDR1 and CDR2 are SGHRS and YFSETQ. The CDR3 covers 14 residues.

V is TRBV18 and J is TRBJ2-7; 8 positions match TRBD2. The germline V gene has CDR1 KGHSH and CDR2 LQKENI. The CDR3 is 14 amino acids. Trimming cost V 2 bases and J 4 bases; bases outside gene matches: 4. This CDR3 is CASSPAGTRYEQYF. CDR3 nucleotide sequence: TGTGCCAGCTCACCAGCCGGGACTAGATACGAGCAGTACTTC. Based on the CDR3 plus reference TRBV18 and TRBJ2-7, the full variable domain is NAGVMQNPRHLVRRRGQEARLRCSPMKGHSHVYWYRQLPEEGLKFMVYLQKENIIDESGMPKERFSAEFPKEGPSILRIQQVVRGDSAAYFCASSPAGTRYEQYFGPGTRLTVT.

CDR3 nucleotides: TGTGCCAGCAGCCCGGGAACAGGGCTCTCATCGGGTTCACCCCTCCACTTT. This codes for CASSPGTGLSSGSPLHF. The chain carries TRBV7-6 and TRBJ1-6, with D perhaps matching TRBD1 (6 bases). CDR1 is SGHVS and CDR2 is FNYEAQ in the germline V gene. Trimming removed 5 bases from V and 9 bases from J, with 23 bases in between. The CDR3 spans 17 residues.

The J gene is TRBJ2-3, the V gene TRBV9; possibly TRBD1 or TRBD2 for D (6 bases each). The CDR3 spans 17 residues. The ends were cut back, 0 bases at V and 3 bases at J, with 17 bases in the middle. Germline V CDR1 and CDR2: SGDLS, YYNGEE. The CDR3 DNA reads TGTGCCAGCAGCGTAGAAGGAGGGGAGGACAGAACAGATACGCAGTATTTT. Residues: CASSVEGGEDRTDTQYF.

The chain employs TRBV7-9 and TRBJ2-1, with 12 bases fitting TRBD1. CDR3 length: 15 residues. Trimming removed 5 bases from V and 6 bases from J; junction bases left unmatched: 5. In germline, CDR1 is SEHNR, CDR2 FQNEAQ (reference sequence). This CDR3 reads CASSQPGQGANEQFF. In nucleotides, the CDR3 is TGTGCCAGCAGCCAACCGGGACAGGGGGCCAATGAGCAGTTCTTC.

This chain joins TRBV29-1 and TRBJ1-1; 11 nucleotides align to TRBD1. The CDR3 is 13 residues long. In germline, CDR1 is SQVTM, CDR2 ANQGSEA. After removal of 4 bases from V and 5 bases from J, the junction contained 3 bases not matched to a gene. CDR3 sequence reads: CSVADRGLTEAFF. The DNA of the CDR3 is TGCAGCGTTGCGGACAGGGGGCTGACTGAAGCTTTCTTT.

Here the CDR3 DNA reads TGTGCCAGCAGCGTAGGCCTCAATGAGCAGTTCTTC. It specifies CASSVGLNEQFF. The chain employs TRBV9 and TRBJ2-1, with no clear D. Trimming cost V 0 bases and J 6 bases, with 4 bases left between them. The CDR3 has 12 amino acids. Germline CDR1 SGDLS, CDR2 YYNGEE.

The chain uses TRBV29-1 and TRBJ2-1, with D uncertain. CDR1 SQVTM and CDR2 ANQGSEA come from the germline V gene. Trimming left V 5 bases short and J 8 bases short, with 10 bases between. This CDR3 region has 11 residues. The CDR3 sequence is CSVSQVDEQFF. CDR3 nucleotides: TGCAGCGTTTCGCAGGTAGATGAGCAGTTCTTC.

The chain combines TRBV19 with TRBJ2-7; D is ambiguous. The V and J ends lost 5 bases and 3 bases respectively, with 17 bases between them. Germline V gives CDR1 LNHDA, CDR2 SQIVND (reference sequence). CDR3 length: 15 residues. The CDR3 DNA sequence: TGTGCCAGTAGTTTCCTTCTCGGGTCGAGCTACGAGCAGTACTTC. Its protein product is CASSFLLGSSYEQYF. The complete variable domain, with remaining parts taken from reference TRBV19 and TRBJ2-7, reads DGGITQSPKYLFRKEGQNVTLSCEQNLNHDAMYWYRQDPGQGLRLIYYSQIVNDFQKGDIAEGYSVSREKKESFPLTVTSAQKNPTAFYLCASSFLLGSSYEQYFGPGTRLTVT.

The rearrangement uses TRBV5-1 and TRBJ2-2, with a weak D call TRBD2 (6 bases). V lost 3 bases, J lost 6 bases, and 6 bases lay in between. This CDR3 has 12 amino acids. Germline lookup yields CDR1 SGHRS and CDR2 YFSETQ. The CDR3 nucleotides read TGCGCCAGCAGCTGGGGGGCCGGGGAGCTGTTTTTT. It specifies CASSWGAGELFF.

The chain links TRBV7-2 to TRBJ2-7; D is ambiguous. The V and J ends lost 5 bases and 1 base respectively, with 6 bases between them. This CDR3 comprises 12 residues. CDR1 and CDR2 from the germline V gene are SGHTA and FQGNSA. The CDR3 region is CASSQTSYEQYF. The DNA of the CDR3 is TGTGCCAGCAGCCAGACGTCCTACGAGCAGTACTTC.

The genes are TRBV27 and TRBJ2-5; the D gene is possibly TRBD1 (5 bases). V lost 1 base to trimming and J lost 4 bases, with 10 bases between them. Per the germline V gene, CDR1 is MNHEY and CDR2 is SMNVEV (reference sequence). The CDR3 covers 14 residues. CDR3 amino acids: CASSLLGQGETQYF. The CDR3 DNA is TGTGCCAGCAGTTTATTAGGGCAGGGAGAGACCCAGTACTTC.

The V gene is TRBV6-6, the J gene TRBJ1-1; perhaps TRBD1 as D (6 bases). The germline gives CDR1 MNHNY, CDR2 SVGAGI (reference sequence). Trimming removed 6 bases at V and 4 bases at J, with 12 bases between. The CDR3 is 13 amino acids. CDR3 amino acids: CASSLSGATEAFF. CDR3 in DNA: TGTGCCAGCAGCCTATCAGGGGCCACTGAAGCTTTCTTT.

V usage is TRBV29-1 and J usage is TRBJ2-7; D unclear. Germline loops: CDR1 SQVTM, CDR2 ANQGSEA. V shed 6 bases and J shed 4 bases, with 19 bases lying between them. The CDR3 runs 14 residues. The CDR3 DNA reads as TGCAGCGTAGTGGGGATCGGTGGGCTTTACGAGCAGTACTTC. It codes for CSVVGIGGLYEQYF.

This chain joins TRBV5-4 and TRBJ2-3, with 12 bases identical to TRBD2. V trimming: 2 bases; J trimming: 2 bases; junction bases outside the gene matches: 3. The V gene's germline CDR1 is SGHNT and CDR2 YYREEE (reference sequence). The CDR3 sequence is 16 residues long. The CDR3 sequence is CASSFPSGRDTDTQYF. For the CDR3, the DNA is TGTGCCAGCAGCTTCCCTAGCGGGAGGGACACAGATACGCAGTATTTT. Combining the CDR3 with reference TRBV5-4 and TRBJ2-3 gives the whole variable domain ETGVTQSPTHLIKTRGQQVTLRCSSQSGHNTVSWYQQALGQGPQFIFQYYREEENGRGNFPPRFSGLQFPNYSSELNVNALELDDSALYLCASSFPSGRDTDTQYFGPGTRLTVL.

Comment on this clone: This same CDR3 is encoded by further DNA sequences in the sample. CDR3 nucleotides: TGTGCCTGGAGTGTAGGGGGAAGCACAGATACGCAGTATTTT. Amino acids: CAWSVGGSTDTQYF. The genes are TRBV30 and TRBJ2-3; D possibly corresponds to TRBD1 (6 bases). Trimming pared 0 bases from V and 0 bases from J, leaving 7 bases between. The germline gives CDR1 GTSNPN, CDR2 SVGIG (reference sequence). CDR3 length: 14 amino acids.

The chain joins TRBV13 to TRBJ2-5; tentatively, D is TRBD1 (5 bases). The CDR3 totals 14 residues. The germline gives CDR1 PRHDT, CDR2 FYEKMQ (reference sequence). V was shortened by 4 bases and J by 0 bases, with 9 bases between the two germline ends. The CDR3 loop is CASSSQGDQETQYF. The CDR3 bases are TGTGCCAGCAGCTCCCAGGGCGACCAAGAGACCCAGTACTTC.

This clone was seen a single time. The chain recombines TRBV5-1 with TRBJ2-1, with 7 bases lining up with TRBD1. V shed 0 bases, J shed 5 bases, and the junction held 2 bases outside the gene matches. Germline V gene sequence: CDR1 SGHRS, CDR2 YFSETQ. The CDR3 spans 14 residues. The CDR3 bases are TGCGCCAGCAGCTTGGTAGGGGGCGACAATGAGCAGTTCTTC. Amino acid sequence: CASSLVGGDNEQFF.

This chain uses TRBV6-5 with TRBJ1-1, with D unclear. The germline CDR1 and CDR2 sequences are MNHEY and SVGAGI. With 7 bases removed from V and 4 bases from J, the gap between germline ends came to 16 bases. This CDR3 has 14 amino acids. The CDR3 sequence is CASTPTRLATEAFF. CDR3 DNA: TGTGCCAGCACCCCCACTAGACTGGCCACTGAAGCTTTCTTT.

The V gene is TRBV15, the J gene TRBJ1-1; D not certain. Germline V gene lookup returns CDR1 LNHNV and CDR2 YYDKDF (reference sequence). V gave up 0 bases and J gave up 0 bases, with 8 bases separating them. The CDR3 has 15 residues. CDR3 sequence (DNA): TGTGCCACCAGCAGAGATATAGGGATGAACACTGAAGCTTTCTTT. It is translated as CATSRDIGMNTEAFF.

The genes are TRBV28 and TRBJ1-5, with D possibly TRBD1 on 6 matching bases. The V gene lost 2 bases and the J gene lost 3 bases, with 17 bases spanning the gap. The V gene's germline CDR1 is MDHEN and CDR2 SYDVKM. The CDR3 contains 17 residues. CDR3 in amino acids: CASSLRTVGNLNQPQHF. CDR3 sequence (DNA): TGTGCCAGCAGTTTAAGGACAGTAGGTAATCTCAATCAGCCCCAGCATTTT.

This clone came up a few times. The V gene is TRBV10-3, the J gene TRBJ1-4; tentatively, D is TRBD1 (5 bases). V was shortened by 2 bases and J by 3 bases, with 7 bases between the two germline ends. There are 14 residues in the CDR3. Germline lookup yields CDR1 ENHRY and CDR2 SYGVKD. The CDR3 loop reads CAISETGPNEKLFF. The CDR3 DNA reads TGTGCCATCAGTGAGACAGGACCTAATGAAAAACTGTTTTTT.

The V gene is TRBV7-7, the J gene TRBJ2-2; D is undetermined. The CDR3 runs 14 residues. V lost 2 bases, J lost 3 bases, and 7 bases lay in between. Per germline, CDR1 SSHAT and CDR2 FNYEAQ (reference sequence). CDR3: CASSLSTDTGELFF. The DNA for the CDR3 is TGTGCCAGCAGCTTAAGTACAGACACCGGGGAGCTGTTTTTT.